The source of this T cell receptor (beta chain) is a study of blood T cell repertoires in COVID-19. Study background: Samples of COVID-19 (acute and convalescent) were obtained from the United States, Italy and Spain. PBMCs, B-cell-depleted T cells, or T cells were the source of the cDNA or gDNA that made up the material.

Authors' data handling: For nucleated cells, counts were estimated from reference gene primer amplification. Assay used: immunoSEQ multiplex PCR; TCRdb lists only in-frame clones, some missing. V, J and clone size are taken as reported in that table, and D and trimming were inferred from the DNA itself. The table records around 240,000 clones, 83% of them present only once. The germline V and J ends were trimmed by 3 bases and 2 bases, with 11 bases remaining between them. The CDR3 contains 15 residues. Per germline, CDR1 SGHAT and CDR2 FQNNGV. The rearrangement uses TRBV11-2 and TRBJ1-5; D ambiguous. The TCR sequence derives from a woman in her fifties or sixties with acute or convalescent COVID-19. The material sequenced was peripheral blood. This CDR3 is CASSLMGNRNQPQHF. The CDR3, as DNA: TGTGCCAGCAGCTTGATGGGCAACCGCAATCAGCCCCAGCATTTT.